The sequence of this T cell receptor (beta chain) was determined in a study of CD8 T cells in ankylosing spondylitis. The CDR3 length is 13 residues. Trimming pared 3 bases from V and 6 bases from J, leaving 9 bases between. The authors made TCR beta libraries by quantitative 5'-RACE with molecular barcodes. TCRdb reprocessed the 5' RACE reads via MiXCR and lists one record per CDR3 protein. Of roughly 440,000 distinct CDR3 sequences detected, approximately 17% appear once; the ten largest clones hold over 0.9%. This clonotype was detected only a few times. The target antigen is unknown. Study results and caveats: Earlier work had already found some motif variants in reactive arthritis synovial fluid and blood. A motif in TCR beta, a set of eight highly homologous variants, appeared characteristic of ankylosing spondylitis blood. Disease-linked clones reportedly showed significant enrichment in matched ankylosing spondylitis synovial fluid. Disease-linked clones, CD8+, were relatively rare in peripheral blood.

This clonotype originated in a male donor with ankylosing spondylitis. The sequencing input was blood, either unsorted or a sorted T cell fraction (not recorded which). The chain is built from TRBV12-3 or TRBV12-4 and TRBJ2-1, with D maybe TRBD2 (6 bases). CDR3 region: CASSFLGGNEQFF. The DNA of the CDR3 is TGTGCCAGCAGTTTTCTGGGGGGCAATGAGCAGTTCTTC.